This entry features one T cell receptor beta chain sequence. No antigen is known for it. The source of the sample is a study of cytomegalovirus exposure and HLA in healthy donors. Findings and caveats of the study: Analyses of presence/absence relied on an assumption of roughly uniform sequencing depth across donors. An analysis was carried out later, and it reportedly showed fewer N-insertions in an Asian-associated ancestry cluster than the 666-donor mean.

Use of 60 Vbeta and 13 Jbeta primers characterized the PCR. The data were produced by immunoSEQ multiplex PCR, yet TCRdb's version contains in-frame clones alone and is incomplete. The sample lists roughly 200,000 clones; 82% were seen once. This CDR3 is 13 amino acids long. Trimming at V came to 7 bases and at J to 4 bases, leaving 5 bases not matched to a gene. Looked up from germline, CDR1 is LNHDA and CDR2 is SQIVND (reference sequence). This sequence joins TRBV19 and TRBJ2-5, with 8 nucleotides matching TRBD2. This TCR was sampled from a woman aged 18-29 years in good health and CMV-seronegative. Sequenced input: PBMCs. CDR3 nucleotides: TGTGCCAGTAACCCGGGGGGGAGAGAGACCCAGTACTTC. Residues: CASNPGGRETQYF.